The entry below gives a single T cell receptor (beta chain) sequence along with its context. The antigen it recognizes is unknown. Base quality data are lacking; no much larger clone is found one base away. The data were obtained in a study of blood T cell repertoires in COVID-19 (TCRdb year 2020). General notes on the study: The collaborator samples originated in the United States, Italy and Spain and spanned the acute and convalescent phases of COVID-19. The material from the prospective study consisted of cDNA or gDNA derived from T cells, B-cell-depleted T cells, or PBMCs. Subjects who had been exposed to COVID-19, were actively infected with it, or had recovered from it provided the deeply sampled blood TCRbeta repertoires that made up the dataset. The repertoires were released in a freely available public database intended as a resource for research on the immune response to SARS-CoV-2. Samples were obtained from the ongoing ImmuneRACE study (first 160 participants) and from 1,254 subjects provided by 6 global collaborators. The sample metadata nearly always contained a de-identified subject ID, COVID-19 status, age in years and sex. Where available, HLA class I and class II types were taken from metadata supplied by the sample provider and were not determined by assay-based typing.

TCRbeta CDR3 regions were amplified from genomic DNA using the immunoSEQ Assay, a bias-controlled multiplex PCR. The original pipeline was this. The number of nucleated cells in each sample was estimated by amplification of reference gene primers within the assay. Sequence reads were collapsed and filtered to measure the absolute abundance of every unique TCRbeta CDR3 rearrangement. Productive Simpson clonality was computed per sample as the square root of Simpson's diversity index over productive rearrangements. This immuneACCESS table, as held by TCRdb, lists in-frame sequences with V and J called but not all clones. Of the missing ones, under half trace to an unresolved V gene in checked studies; the others have no known cause. Clonal size and the V and J genes are those of that table, whereas D and trimming came from the DNA. The table for this sample lists 120,000 to 150,000 clones; approximately 83% of them were counted only once. The ten largest clones take up roughly 8% of the sample.

General findings and caveats noted by the study authors: How much clinical and demographic metadata was included differed by source and by participant, and the metadata was provided uncurated.

The CDR3 contains 12 residues, cysteine and phenylalanine counted. Only the CDR3 DNA is retained, 36 bases long and in frame from the first base. V loses 6 bases at its end and J loses 12 bases; junction bases beyond the gene matches: 10. One collaborating source in Seattle enrolled patients while the patients were actively infected and followed the patients over time throughout the course of disease. Whole blood was collected in K2EDTA tubes by collaborating institutions according to the institutions' own protocols. Collaborator samples were shipped for TCRbeta analysis as frozen whole blood, isolated PBMCs, or DNA extracted from either sample type.

Material: peripheral blood. The chain couples TRBV12-3 or TRBV12-4 to TRBJ1-2; 7 nucleotides in the junction match TRBD1. The sequence was collected from a woman aged 60 to 75 with COVID-19, enrolled during active disease. For the CDR3, the sequence is CASRGTDTFDTF. The bases read TGTGCCAGCAGGGGGACAGATACTTTCGACACCTTC.